Sequencing of this TCR beta chain was carried out in a study of shared T cell receptors in the human thymus. CDR1 is MNHEY and CDR2 is SVGAGI in the germline V gene. The V gene end was trimmed by 8 bases and the J gene end by 5 bases; junction bases not matched to a gene: 6. The CDR3 spans 14 residues. Sequencing used immunoSEQ multiplex PCR; TCRdb keeps in-frame clones, though not all of them. The repertoire consists of hundreds of thousands of clones, with 70% to 90% occurring once and the leading ten covering 0.0095% to 0.012%. The same data also went into a second study, on human thymus T cells. Per that paper: Donation came from healthy Finnish infants having corrective surgery for congenital heart defects. It was from resections taken during corrective heart surgery that the thymus tissue came. Thymic and blood repertoires appeared to display a bias in their usage of V and J genes.

V usage is TRBV6-5 and J usage is TRBJ2-5; TRBD1 matches 12 bases. The sequence came from a boy less than two years old with a congenital heart defect. The specimen sequenced was thymocytes. CDR3 nucleotides: TGTGCCAGCGGAGGGACAGGGGGCGGGGAGACCCAGTACTTC. Protein sequence: CASGGTGGGETQYF.